These 13 T cell receptor beta chains share one sample of origin, sequenced in a study of blood T cell repertoires in COVID-19. TCRdb keeps only in-frame clones here, not all; method: immunoSEQ multiplex PCR. The sample has over 75,000 clones; roughly 82% are singletons. The sequenced material came from peripheral blood. These receptors all stem from a human donor in a cohort sampled during active COVID-19.

The gene calls are TRBV7-9 and TRBJ1-4; tentative D call: TRBD1 (6 bases). The CDR3 totals 19 residues. CDR1 and CDR2 (germline): SEHNR, FQNEAQ (reference sequence). Trimming took 5 bases from V and 0 from J, leaving 22 bases between them. The chain's CDR3 is CASSPGRGWNLPTNEKLFF. The CDR3 coding sequence is TGTGCCAGCAGCCCCGGTAGGGGGTGGAATTTACCAACTAATGAAAAACTGTTTTTT.

This clone was observed a single time. This chain uses TRBV5-1 with TRBJ2-5; 12 bases line up with TRBD1. CDR1 and CDR2 from the germline V gene are SGHRS and YFSETQ. This CDR3 is 16 amino acids long. V lost 6 bases, J lost 5 bases, and 11 bases stayed unmatched. The CDR3 sequence: CASTLAGTGGRETQYF. The CDR3 bases are TGCGCCAGCACCCTAGCGGGGACAGGGGGCAGGGAGACCCAGTACTTC.

V and J are TRBV5-1 and TRBJ2-7; tentatively, D is TRBD2 (5 bases). Trimming stripped 7 bases from V and 12 bases from J, with 23 bases between. Per germline, CDR1 SGHRS and CDR2 YFSETQ. This CDR3 spans 13 amino acids. Here the CDR3 reads CASHTDPGSGLYF. For the CDR3, the DNA is TGCGCCAGCCACACTGACCCCGGTTCGGGGTTGTACTTC.

V gene TRBV29-1 combines with J gene TRBJ1-1, with no clear D. The germline V and J ends were trimmed by 6 bases and 1 base, with 6 bases remaining between them. CDR1 and CDR2 (germline): SQVTM, ANQGSEA. CDR3 length equals 11 residues. CDR3 coding DNA: TGCAGCGTCTTGAGGAACACTGAAGCTTTCTTT. The encoded protein is CSVLRNTEAFF.

The V gene is TRBV12-5, the J gene TRBJ2-1; the match to TRBD2 covers 9 bases. The germline V gene encodes CDR1 LGHNT and CDR2 FRNRAP. CDR3 size: 14 residues. Trimming at V came to 7 bases and at J to 7 bases, leaving 8 bases not matched to a gene. CDR3 nucleotide sequence: TGTGCTAGTGTTGAGGCGGGGGGGAATAATGAGCAGTTCTTC. It encodes CASVEAGGNNEQFF.

This sequence joins TRBV5-4 and TRBJ2-7; 10 positions agree with TRBD1. Losses at the gene ends were 7 bases for V and 3 bases for J; bases not matched to a gene: 7. CDR3 length equals 14 residues. Germline V gene sequence: CDR1 SGHNT, CDR2 YYREEE (reference sequence). In DNA, the CDR3 is TGTGCCAGCCAGCGCCGGGACAGGGGCTACGAGCAGTACTTC. Translated, it gives CASQRRDRGYEQYF. The full variable domain, in which reference TRBV5-4 and TRBJ2-7 provide the parts outside the CDR3, is ETGVTQSPTHLIKTRGQQVTLRCSSQSGHNTVSWYQQALGQGPQFIFQYYREEENGRGNFPPRFSGLQFPNYSSELNVNALELDDSALYLCASQRRDRGYEQYFGPGTRLTVT.

The J gene is TRBJ1-2, the V gene TRBV28; D might be TRBD1 (6 bases). CDR1 is MDHEN and CDR2 is SYDVKM in the germline V gene. V lost 7 bases and J 4 bases, leaving 16 bases between the germline ends. The CDR3 consists of 14 residues. This CDR3 is CASTKRTGFYGYTF. The DNA of the CDR3 is TGTGCCAGCACCAAGCGAACAGGGTTCTATGGCTACACCTTC.

The J gene is TRBJ1-2, the V gene TRBV20-1; the D is unclear. Per the germline V gene, CDR1 is DFQATT and CDR2 is SNEGSKA (reference sequence). This CDR3 comprises 11 residues. Trimming stripped 6 bases from V and 4 bases from J, with 9 bases between. In DNA, the CDR3 is TGCAGTGCCACCGGTGTCTATGGCTACACCTTC. This encodes CSATGVYGYTF.

The chain is built from TRBV7-2 and TRBJ2-1; 9 bases are shared with TRBD2. Germline V lookup: CDR1 SGHTA, CDR2 FQGNSA. V shed 5 bases and J 9 bases; nucleotides not matched to a gene: 14. This CDR3 spans 16 amino acids. Here the CDR3 reads CASSPDSGRLDSEQFF. As DNA, the CDR3 is TGTGCCAGCAGCCCGGATAGCGGGAGACTCGACAGTGAGCAGTTCTTC.

This CDR3 is CASRLATLVGGEYNEQFF. DNA for the CDR3: TGTGCAAGTCGCTTAGCAACCTTGGTGGGTGGGGAGTACAATGAGCAGTTCTTC. J is TRBJ2-1 and V is TRBV12-2; the table's D call TRBD2 went unverified against the DNA. TRBV12-2 is marked as a pseudogene. The CDR3 covers 18 residues.

This sequence joins TRBV12-3 or TRBV12-4 and TRBJ2-2; tentatively, D is TRBD1 (6 bases). The CDR3 extends over 13 amino acids. Trimming cost V 4 bases and J 6 bases, with 9 bases left between them. The CDR3 nucleotides are TGTGCCAGCAGTTCTAACAGGGCCGGGGAGCTGTTTTTT. Translating it yields CASSSNRAGELFF.

The chain couples TRBV6-5 to TRBJ1-1, with TRBD1 as a possible D gene (5 bases). Trimming removed 8 bases at V and 0 bases at J, with 10 bases between. The CDR3 contains 13 residues. The germline V gene encodes CDR1 MNHEY and CDR2 SVGAGI. The CDR3 DNA sequence: TGTGCCAGCCCTTCGACAGTGAACACTGAAGCTTTCTTT. Encoded protein: CASPSTVNTEAFF.

The chain is built from TRBV29-1 and TRBJ2-2, with D hard to call. Trimming pared 1 base from V and 7 bases from J, leaving 13 bases between. This CDR3 has 14 residues. Germline CDR1 is SQVTM and CDR2 is ANQGSEA. The CDR3 loop reads CSVEVARGSGELFF. The CDR3 coding sequence is TGCAGCGTTGAAGTCGCGAGAGGTAGCGGGGAGCTGTTTTTT.